This TCR beta chain is drawn from a study of shared clonotypes between healthy human individuals. Overall study: Three plates were used per donor for CD4 naive, three for CD4 memory, two for CD8 naive and one for CD8 memory. The study, taken as a whole, reports: Sequencing depth was expected to influence donor clonotype sharing.

Clones were sequenced by immunoSEQ multiplex PCR, and TCRdb holds only the in-frame ones, with some missing. Seen here are around 700,000 clones, less than 80% observed once, and the top ten hold under 2%. Germline values: CDR1 SGDLS, CDR2 YYNGEE. V shed 4 bases and J 1 base; nucleotides not matched to a gene: 1. The CDR3 sequence is 13 residues long. A word on this clone: Its antigen is currently unknown.

Donors, healthy HIV-negative adults, lacked recent acute infections or vaccinations. The V call is TRBV9, the J call TRBJ2-5; TRBD2 matches 7 bases. The sample comprised memory CD4+ T cells sorted from blood. Subset given: CD45RA-negative fraction. This receptor was identified in a woman between 25 and 40 years old in good health. The chain's CDR3 is CASSSGGQETQYF. CDR3 nucleotides: TGTGCCAGCAGCTCGGGAGGCCAAGAGACCCAGTACTTC.